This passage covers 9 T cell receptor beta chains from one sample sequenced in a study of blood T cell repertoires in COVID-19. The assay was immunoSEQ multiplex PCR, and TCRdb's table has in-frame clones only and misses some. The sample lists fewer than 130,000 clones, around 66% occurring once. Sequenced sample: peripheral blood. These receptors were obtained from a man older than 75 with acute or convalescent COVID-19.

This CDR3 reads CASGQGGLAGGWIYEQYF. The CDR3 bases are TGTGCCAGCGGACAAGGGGGACTAGCGGGAGGGTGGATTTACGAGCAGTACTTC. V usage is TRBV28 and J usage is TRBJ2-7; 16 nucleotides align to TRBD2. Per germline, CDR1 MDHEN and CDR2 SYDVKM. CDR3 length equals 18 residues. The V and J ends lost 8 bases and 4 bases, in that order; junction bases with no gene match: 14.

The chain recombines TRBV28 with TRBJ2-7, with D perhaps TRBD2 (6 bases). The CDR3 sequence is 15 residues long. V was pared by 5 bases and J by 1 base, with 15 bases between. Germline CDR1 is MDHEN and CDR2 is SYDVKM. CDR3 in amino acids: CASSAPRGLSYEQYF. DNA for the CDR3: TGTGCCAGCAGTGCCCCCCGGGGACTGTCCTACGAGCAGTACTTC.

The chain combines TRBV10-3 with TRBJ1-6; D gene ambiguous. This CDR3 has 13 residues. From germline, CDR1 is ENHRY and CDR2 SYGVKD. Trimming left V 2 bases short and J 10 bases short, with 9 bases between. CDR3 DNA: TGTGCCATCAGTGAGGCGTTAGAATCACCCCTCCACTTT. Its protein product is CAISEALESPLHF.

Here the CDR3 DNA reads TGTGCCAGCTCACCCCGGGACAGGGGGCGTGAGCAGTACTTC. Translation gives CASSPRDRGREQYF. The V call is TRBV18, the J call TRBJ2-7, with TRBD1 matching over 12 bases. The CDR3 runs to 14 residues. The germline V gene encodes CDR1 KGHSH and CDR2 LQKENI. The ends lost 3 bases at V and 7 bases at J; junction bases unmatched: 4.

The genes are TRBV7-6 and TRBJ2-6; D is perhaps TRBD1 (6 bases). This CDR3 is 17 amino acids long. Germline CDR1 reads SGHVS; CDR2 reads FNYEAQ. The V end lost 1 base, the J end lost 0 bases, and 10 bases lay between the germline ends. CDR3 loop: CASSLVQGNSGANVLTF. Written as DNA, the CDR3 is TGTGCCAGCAGCTTAGTACAGGGAAACTCTGGGGCCAACGTCCTGACTTTC.

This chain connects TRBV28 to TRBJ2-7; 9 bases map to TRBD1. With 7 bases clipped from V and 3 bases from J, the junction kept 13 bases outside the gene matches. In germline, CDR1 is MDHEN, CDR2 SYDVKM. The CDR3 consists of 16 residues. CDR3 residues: CASKGFEGDRVYEQYF. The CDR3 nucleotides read TGTGCCAGCAAAGGCTTCGAAGGGGACAGGGTCTACGAGCAGTACTTC.

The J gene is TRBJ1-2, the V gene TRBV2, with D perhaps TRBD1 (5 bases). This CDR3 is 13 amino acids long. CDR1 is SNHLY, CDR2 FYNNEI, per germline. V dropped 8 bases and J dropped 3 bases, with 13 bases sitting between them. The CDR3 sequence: CASLTDSDYGYTF. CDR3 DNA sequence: TGTGCCAGCCTAACAGACAGCGACTATGGCTACACCTTC.

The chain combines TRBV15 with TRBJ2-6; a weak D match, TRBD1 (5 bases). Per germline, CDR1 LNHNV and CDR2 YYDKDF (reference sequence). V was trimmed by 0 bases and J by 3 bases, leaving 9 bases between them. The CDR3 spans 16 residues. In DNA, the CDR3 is TGTGCCACCAGCAGAGATCCAAGGGGTGGGGCCAACGTCCTGACTTTC. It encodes CATSRDPRGGANVLTF.

The CDR3 nucleotides are TGCGCCAGCAGTGAGTCCAGGGGGATGAACGAGCAGTACTTC. Translating it yields CASSESRGMNEQYF. The gene calls are TRBV10-1 and TRBJ2-7; the match to TRBD1 covers 7 bases. V gave up 0 bases and J gave up 5 bases; unmatched junction bases: 4. The CDR3 is 14 residues long. The V gene's germline CDR1 is WNHNN and CDR2 SYGVQD (reference sequence).